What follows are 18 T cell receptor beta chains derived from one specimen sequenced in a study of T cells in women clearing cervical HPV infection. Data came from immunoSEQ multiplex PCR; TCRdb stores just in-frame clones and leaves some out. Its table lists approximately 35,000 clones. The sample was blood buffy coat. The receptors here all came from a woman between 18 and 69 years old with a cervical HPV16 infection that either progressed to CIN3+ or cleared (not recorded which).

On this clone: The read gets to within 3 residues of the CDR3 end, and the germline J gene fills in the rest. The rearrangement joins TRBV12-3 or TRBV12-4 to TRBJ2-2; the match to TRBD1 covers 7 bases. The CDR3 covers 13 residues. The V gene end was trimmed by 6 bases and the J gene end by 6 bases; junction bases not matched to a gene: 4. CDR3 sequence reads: CASSETGAGELFF. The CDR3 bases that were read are TGTGCCAGCAGCGAAACAGGGGCCGGGGAG.

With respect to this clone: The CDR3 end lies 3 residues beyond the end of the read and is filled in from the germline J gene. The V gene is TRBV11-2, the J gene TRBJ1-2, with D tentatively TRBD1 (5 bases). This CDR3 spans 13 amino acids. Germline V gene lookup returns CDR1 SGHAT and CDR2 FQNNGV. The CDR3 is CASSYIRARSYTF. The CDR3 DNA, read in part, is TGTGCCAGCAGCTATATCAGGGCGAGGTCC. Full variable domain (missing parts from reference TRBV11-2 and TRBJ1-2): EAGVAQSPRYKIIEKRQSVAFWCNPISGHATLYWYQQILGQGPKLLIQFQNNGVVDDSQLPKDRFSAERLKGVDSTLKIQPAKLEDSAVYLCASSYIRARSYTFGSGTRLTVV.

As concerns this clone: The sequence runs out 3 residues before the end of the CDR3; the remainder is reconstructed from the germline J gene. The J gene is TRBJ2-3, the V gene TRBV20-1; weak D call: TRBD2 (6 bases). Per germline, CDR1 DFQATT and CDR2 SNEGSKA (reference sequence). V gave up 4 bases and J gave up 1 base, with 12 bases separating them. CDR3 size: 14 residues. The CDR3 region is CSAIRASGTDTQYF. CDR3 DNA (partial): TGCAGTGCTATTCGGGCTAGCGGCACAGATACG.

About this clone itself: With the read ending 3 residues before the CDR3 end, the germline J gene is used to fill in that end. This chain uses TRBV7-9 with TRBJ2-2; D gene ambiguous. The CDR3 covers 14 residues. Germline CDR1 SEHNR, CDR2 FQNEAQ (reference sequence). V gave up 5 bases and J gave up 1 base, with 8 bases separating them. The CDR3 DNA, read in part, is TGTGCCAGCAGCCCTCTATTGAACACCGGGGAG. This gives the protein CASSPLLNTGE. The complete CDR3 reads CASSPLLNTGELFF.

This CDR3 reads CASSGGGLSYNEQFF. Incomplete CDR3 DNA: TGTGCCAGCAGTGGCGGGGGGCTCTCCTACAATGAG. The chain employs TRBV2 and TRBJ2-1; TRBD2 matches at 8 bases. The read ends 3 residues before the CDR3 terminus; that terminus is restored from the germline J gene. CDR3 size: 15 residues. Trimming took 4 bases from V and 0 from J; bases not matched to a gene: 2. Germline V gene lookup returns CDR1 SNHLY and CDR2 FYNNEI.

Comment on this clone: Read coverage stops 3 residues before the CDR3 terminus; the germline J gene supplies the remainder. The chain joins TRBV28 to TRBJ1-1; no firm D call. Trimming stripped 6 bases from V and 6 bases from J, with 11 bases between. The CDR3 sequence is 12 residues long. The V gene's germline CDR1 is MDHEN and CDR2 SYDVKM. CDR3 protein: CASRVRPAEAFF. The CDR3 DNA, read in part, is TGTGCCAGCAGGGTGAGGCCCGCTGAA. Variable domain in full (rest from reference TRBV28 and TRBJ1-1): DVKVTQSSRYLVKRTGEKVFLECVQDMDHENMFWYRQDPGLGLRLIYFSYDVKMKEKGDIPEGYSVSREKKERFSLILESASTNQTSMYLCASRVRPAEAFFGQGTRLTVV.

Partial CDR3 DNA: TGTGCCAGCAGCCCACAGGGATACACTGAA. Translating gives CASSPQGYTE. The whole CDR3 protein reads CASSPQGYTEAFF. V and J are TRBV5-5 and TRBJ1-1; perhaps TRBD1 as D (6 bases). The read finishes 3 residues shy of the CDR3 end, and the germline J gene is used to complete it. V was cut by 4 bases and J by 3 bases, with 10 bases left in between. This CDR3 has 13 residues. The germline CDR1 and CDR2 sequences are SGHKS and YYEKEE (reference sequence).

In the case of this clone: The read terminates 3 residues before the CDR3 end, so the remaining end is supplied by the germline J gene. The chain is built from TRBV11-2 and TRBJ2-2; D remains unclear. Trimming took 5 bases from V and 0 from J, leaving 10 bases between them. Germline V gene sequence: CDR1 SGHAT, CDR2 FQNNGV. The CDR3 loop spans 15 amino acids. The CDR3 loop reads CASSPSRSNTGELFF. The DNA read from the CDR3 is TGTGCCAGCAGCCCATCCCGGTCGAACACCGGGGAG.

The CDR3 reads CAWSPGEAYNEQFF. The sequenced CDR3 bases are TGTGCCTGGAGTCCGGGGGAGGCTTACAATGAG. The chain carries TRBV30 and TRBJ2-1; maybe TRBD2 (6 bases). The read terminates 3 residues before the CDR3 end, so the remaining end is supplied by the germline J gene. This CDR3 has 14 amino acids. Trimming took 2 bases from V and 4 from J, leaving 12 bases between them. Germline V gives CDR1 GTSNPN, CDR2 SVGIG (reference sequence).

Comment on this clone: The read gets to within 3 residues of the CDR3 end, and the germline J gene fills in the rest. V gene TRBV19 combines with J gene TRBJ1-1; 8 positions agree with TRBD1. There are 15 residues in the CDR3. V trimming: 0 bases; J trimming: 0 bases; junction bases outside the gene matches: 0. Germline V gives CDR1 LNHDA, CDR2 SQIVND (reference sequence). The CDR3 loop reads CASSIEDRVNTEAFF. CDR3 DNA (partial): TGTGCCAGTAGTATAGAGGACAGGGTGAACACTGAA.

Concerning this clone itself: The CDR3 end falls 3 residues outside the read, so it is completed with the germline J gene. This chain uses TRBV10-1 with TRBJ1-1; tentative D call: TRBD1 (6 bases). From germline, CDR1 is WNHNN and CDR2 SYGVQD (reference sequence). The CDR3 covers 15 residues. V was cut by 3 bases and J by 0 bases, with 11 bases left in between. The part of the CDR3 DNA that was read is TGCGCCAGCAGTGATTCCACAGGGATGAACACTGAA. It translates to CASSDSTGMNTE. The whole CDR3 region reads CASSDSTGMNTEAFF.

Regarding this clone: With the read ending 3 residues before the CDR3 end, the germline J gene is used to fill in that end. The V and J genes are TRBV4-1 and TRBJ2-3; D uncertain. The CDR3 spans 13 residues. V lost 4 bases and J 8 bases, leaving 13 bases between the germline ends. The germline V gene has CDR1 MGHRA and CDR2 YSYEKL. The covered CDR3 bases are TGCGCCAGCAGCCGCGTCCTAGTGGGTACG. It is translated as CASSRVLVGT. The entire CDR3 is CASSRVLVGTQYF.

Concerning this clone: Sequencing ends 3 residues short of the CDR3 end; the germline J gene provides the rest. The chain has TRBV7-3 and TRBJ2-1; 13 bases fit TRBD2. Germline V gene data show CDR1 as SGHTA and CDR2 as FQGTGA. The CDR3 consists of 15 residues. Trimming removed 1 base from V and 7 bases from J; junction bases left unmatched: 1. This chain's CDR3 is CASSLRTSGGNEQFF. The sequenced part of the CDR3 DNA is TGTGCCAGCAGCTTAAGGACTAGCGGGGGAAATGAG.

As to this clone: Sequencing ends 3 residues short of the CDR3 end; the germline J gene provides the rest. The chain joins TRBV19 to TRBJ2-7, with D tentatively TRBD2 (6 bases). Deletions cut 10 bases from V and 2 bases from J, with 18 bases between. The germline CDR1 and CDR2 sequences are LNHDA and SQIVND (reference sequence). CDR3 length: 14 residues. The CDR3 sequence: CAIRRGRTPYEQYF. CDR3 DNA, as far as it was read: TGTGCCATTAGGAGAGGGAGGACACCCTACGAG.

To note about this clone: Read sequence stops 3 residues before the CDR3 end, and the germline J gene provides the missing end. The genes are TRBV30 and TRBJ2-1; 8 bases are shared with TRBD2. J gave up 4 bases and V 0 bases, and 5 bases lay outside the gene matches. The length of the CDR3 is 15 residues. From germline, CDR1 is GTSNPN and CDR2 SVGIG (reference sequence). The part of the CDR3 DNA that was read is TGTGCCTGGAGTGTCCTTGCGGGGGGATACAATGAG. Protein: CAWSVLAGGYNE. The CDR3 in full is CAWSVLAGGYNEQFF.

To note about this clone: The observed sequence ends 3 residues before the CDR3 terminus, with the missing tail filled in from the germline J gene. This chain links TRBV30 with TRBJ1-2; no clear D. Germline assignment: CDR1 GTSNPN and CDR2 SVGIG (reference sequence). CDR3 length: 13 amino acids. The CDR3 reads CAWSGLAGDDYTF. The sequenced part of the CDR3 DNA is TGTGCCTGGAGTGGACTAGCGGGAGACGAC.

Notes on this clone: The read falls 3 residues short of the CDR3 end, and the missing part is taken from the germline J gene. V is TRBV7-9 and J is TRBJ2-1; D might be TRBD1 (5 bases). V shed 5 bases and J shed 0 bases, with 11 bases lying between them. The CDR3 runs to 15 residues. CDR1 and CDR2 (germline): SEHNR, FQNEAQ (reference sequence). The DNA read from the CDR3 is TGTGCCAGCAGCACCCAGGGTAACTCCTACAATGAG. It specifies CASSTQGNSYNE. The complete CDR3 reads CASSTQGNSYNEQFF.

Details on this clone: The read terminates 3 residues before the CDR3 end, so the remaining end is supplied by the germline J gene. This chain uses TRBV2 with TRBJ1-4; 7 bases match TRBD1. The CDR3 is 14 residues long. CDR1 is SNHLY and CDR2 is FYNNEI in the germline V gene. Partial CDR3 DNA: TGTGCCAGCAGTTATACAGGGGATAATTCACCA. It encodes CASSYTGDNSP. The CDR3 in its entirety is CASSYTGDNSPLFF.